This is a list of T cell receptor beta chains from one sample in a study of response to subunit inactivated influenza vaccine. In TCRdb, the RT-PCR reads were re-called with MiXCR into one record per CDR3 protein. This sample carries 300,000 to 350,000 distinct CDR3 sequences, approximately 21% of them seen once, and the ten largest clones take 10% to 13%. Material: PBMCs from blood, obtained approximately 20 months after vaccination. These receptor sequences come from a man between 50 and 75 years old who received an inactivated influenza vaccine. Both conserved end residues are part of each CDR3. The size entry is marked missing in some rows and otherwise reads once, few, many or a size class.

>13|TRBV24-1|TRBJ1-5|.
CATNRGENQPQHF
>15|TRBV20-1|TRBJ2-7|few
CSARAPSGSIYEQYF
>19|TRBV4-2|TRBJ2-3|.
CASSRGLAGATSQTDTQYF
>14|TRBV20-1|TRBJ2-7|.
CSAQGQGAAYEQYF
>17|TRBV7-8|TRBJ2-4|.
CASSLVSGGLAKNIQYF
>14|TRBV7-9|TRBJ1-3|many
CASSLVSPGNTIYF
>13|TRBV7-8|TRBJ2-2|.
CASSLTGSGELFF
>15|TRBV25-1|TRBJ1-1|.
CASSDQTGPVNEAFF
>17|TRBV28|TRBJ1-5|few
CASSPLLQDPEGQPQHF
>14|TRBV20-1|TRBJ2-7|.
CSASQDYSTYEQYF
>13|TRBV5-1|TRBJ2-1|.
CASSNENRDEQFF
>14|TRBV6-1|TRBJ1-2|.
CASSPDRGGYGYTF
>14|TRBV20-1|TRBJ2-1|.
CSARELPGANEQFF
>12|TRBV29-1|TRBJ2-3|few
CSVALSSDTQYF
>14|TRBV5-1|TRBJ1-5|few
CASSQTGYRQPQHF
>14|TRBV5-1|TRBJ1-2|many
CASSFDSPNYGYTF
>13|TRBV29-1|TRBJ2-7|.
CSVTALSSYEQYF
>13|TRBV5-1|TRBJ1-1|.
CASSLVTGPEAFF
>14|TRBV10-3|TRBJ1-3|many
CAIRRSTAGNTIYF
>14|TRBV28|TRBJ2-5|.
CASSLDPSGETQYF
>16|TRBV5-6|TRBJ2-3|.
CASSLSLSGSTDTQYF
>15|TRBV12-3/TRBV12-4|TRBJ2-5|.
CASSLASGGQETQYF
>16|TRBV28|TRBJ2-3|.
CASSLSSISQTDTQYF
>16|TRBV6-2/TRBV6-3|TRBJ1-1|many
CASSYRIQAPNTEAFF
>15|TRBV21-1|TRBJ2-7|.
CASSTNRTRRGEQYF
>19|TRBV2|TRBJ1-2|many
CASSEGGLIRGQWDYGYTF
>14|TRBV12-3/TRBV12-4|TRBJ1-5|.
CASSTGGPNQPQHF
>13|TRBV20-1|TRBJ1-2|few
CSANRESWYGYTF
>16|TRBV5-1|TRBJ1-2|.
CASSLELAGPNYGYTF
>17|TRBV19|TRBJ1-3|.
CASKPLTGTSSGNTIYF
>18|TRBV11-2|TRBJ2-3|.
CASSSTLAGGPLTDTQYF
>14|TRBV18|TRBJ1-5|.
CASSPTGPNQPQHF
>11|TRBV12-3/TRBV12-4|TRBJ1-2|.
CASRFYYGYTF
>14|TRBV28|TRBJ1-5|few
CASSSGTGVQPQHF
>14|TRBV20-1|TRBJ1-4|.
CSAPASGPREKLFF
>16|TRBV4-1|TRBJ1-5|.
CASSQAPFISNQPQHF
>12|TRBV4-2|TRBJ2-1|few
CASSHPYGEQFF
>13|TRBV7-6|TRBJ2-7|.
CASSPTQGYEQYF
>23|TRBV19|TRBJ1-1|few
CASSINRPETYSPLSLMNTEAFF
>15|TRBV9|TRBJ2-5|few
CASSADDGLQETQYF
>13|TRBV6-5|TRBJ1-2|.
CASSDSLGYGYTF
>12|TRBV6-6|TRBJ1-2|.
CASTTSRDGYTF
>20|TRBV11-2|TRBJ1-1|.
CASSLDYSSGGLFLNTEAFF
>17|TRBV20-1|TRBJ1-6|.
CSAAESTGISYNSPLHF
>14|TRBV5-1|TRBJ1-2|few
CASRMPGEGYGYTF
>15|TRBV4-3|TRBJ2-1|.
CASSDDWGPGFEQFF
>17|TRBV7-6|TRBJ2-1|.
CASSRYSLVGRGNEQFF
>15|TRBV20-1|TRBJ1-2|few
CSARVQTGPYYGYTF
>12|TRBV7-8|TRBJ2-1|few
CASGSPGNEQFF
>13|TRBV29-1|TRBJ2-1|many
CSVEDEYEDEQFF
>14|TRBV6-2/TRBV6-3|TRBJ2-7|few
CASSSARSYREQYF
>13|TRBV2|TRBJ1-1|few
CASSEAGYTEAFF
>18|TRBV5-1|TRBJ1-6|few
CASSLGAGQGGYGSPLHF
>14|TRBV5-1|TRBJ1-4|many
CASSLEAGPEKLFF
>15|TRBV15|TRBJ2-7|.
CATSKTGLSTYEQYF
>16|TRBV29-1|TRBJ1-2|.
CSVYSPRKATNYGYTF
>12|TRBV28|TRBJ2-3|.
CASSLYSETQYF